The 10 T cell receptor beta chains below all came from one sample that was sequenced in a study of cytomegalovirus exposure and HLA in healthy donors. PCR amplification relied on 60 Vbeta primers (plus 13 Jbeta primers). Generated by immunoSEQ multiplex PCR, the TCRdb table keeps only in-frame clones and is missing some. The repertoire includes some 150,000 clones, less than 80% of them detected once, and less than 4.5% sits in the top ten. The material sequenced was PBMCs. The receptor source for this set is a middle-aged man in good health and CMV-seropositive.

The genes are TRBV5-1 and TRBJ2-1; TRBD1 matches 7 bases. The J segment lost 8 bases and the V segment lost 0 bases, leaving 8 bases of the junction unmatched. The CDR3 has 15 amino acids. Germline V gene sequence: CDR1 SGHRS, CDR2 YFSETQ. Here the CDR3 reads CASSLVGTVVDEQFF. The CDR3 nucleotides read TGCGCCAGCAGCTTGGTCGGGACAGTAGTCGATGAGCAGTTCTTC. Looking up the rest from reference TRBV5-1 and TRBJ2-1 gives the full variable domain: KAGVTQTPRYLIKTRGQQVTLSCSPISGHRSVSWYQQTPGQGLQFLFEYFSETQRNKGNFPGRFSGRQFSNSRSEMNVSTLELGDSALYLCASSLVGTVVDEQFFGPGTRLTVL.

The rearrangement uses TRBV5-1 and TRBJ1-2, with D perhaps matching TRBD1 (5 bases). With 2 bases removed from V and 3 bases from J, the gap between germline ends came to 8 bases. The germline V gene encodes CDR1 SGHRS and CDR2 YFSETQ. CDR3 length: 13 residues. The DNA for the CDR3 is TGCGCCAGCAGCTTCGGCAGGGACTATGGCTACACCTTC. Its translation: CASSFGRDYGYTF.

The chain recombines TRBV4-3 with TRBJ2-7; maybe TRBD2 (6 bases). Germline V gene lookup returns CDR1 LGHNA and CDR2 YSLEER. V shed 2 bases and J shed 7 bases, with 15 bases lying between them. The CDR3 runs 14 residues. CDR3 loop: CASSQTGRGREQYF. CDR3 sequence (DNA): TGCGCCAGCAGCCAAACGGGGCGGGGACGGGAGCAGTACTTC.

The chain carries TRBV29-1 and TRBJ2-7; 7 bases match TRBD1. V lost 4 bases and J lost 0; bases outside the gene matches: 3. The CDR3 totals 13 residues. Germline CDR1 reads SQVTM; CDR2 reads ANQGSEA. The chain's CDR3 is CSVVGTVSYEQYF. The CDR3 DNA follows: TGCAGCGTTGTCGGGACAGTCTCCTACGAGCAGTACTTC.

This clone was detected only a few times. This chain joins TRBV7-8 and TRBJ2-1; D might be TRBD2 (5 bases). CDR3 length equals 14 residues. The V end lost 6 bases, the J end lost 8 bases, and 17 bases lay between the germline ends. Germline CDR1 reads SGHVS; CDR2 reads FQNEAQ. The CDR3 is CASRLEGAGDEQFF. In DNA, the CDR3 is TGTGCCAGCAGGCTTGAGGGAGCCGGCGATGAGCAGTTCTTC.

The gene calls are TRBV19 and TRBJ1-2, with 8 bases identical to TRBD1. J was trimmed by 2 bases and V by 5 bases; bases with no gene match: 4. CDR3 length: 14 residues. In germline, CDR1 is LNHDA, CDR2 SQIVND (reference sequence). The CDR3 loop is CASSEQGGNYGYTF. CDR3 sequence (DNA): TGTGCCAGTAGTGAACAGGGGGGAAACTATGGCTACACCTTC. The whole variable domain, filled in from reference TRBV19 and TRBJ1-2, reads DGGITQSPKYLFRKEGQNVTLSCEQNLNHDAMYWYRQDPGQGLRLIYYSQIVNDFQKGDIAEGYSVSREKKESFPLTVTSAQKNPTAFYLCASSEQGGNYGYTFGSGTRLTVV.

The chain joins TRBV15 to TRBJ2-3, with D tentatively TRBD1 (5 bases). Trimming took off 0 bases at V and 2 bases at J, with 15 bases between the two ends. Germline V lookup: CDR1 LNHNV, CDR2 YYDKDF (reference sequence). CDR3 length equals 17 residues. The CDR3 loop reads CATSREGLAAITDTQYF. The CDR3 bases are TGTGCCACCAGCAGAGAGGGGCTGGCGGCTATCACAGATACGCAGTATTTT.

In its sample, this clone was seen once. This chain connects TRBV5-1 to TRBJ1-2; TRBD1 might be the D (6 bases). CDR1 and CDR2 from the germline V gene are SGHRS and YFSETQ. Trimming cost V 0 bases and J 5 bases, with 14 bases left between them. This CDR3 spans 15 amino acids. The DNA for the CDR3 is TGCGCCAGCAGCTTGGTGCGAGGGGGAATGTATGGCTACACCTTC. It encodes CASSLVRGGMYGYTF.

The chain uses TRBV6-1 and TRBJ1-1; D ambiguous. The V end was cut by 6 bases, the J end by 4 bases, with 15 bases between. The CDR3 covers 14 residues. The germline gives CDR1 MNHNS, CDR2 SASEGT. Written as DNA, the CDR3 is TGTGCCAGCAGGCAGCGGCCGCGGGTCACTGAAGCTTTCTTT. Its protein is CASRQRPRVTEAFF.

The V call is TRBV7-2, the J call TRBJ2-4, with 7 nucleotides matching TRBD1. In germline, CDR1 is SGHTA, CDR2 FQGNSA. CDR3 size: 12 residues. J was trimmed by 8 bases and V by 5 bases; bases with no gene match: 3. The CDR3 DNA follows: TGTGCCAGCAGCCCCAGGGGGTACATTCAGTACTTC. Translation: CASSPRGYIQYF.